This T cell receptor beta chain was identified during a study of T cells in Graves' hyperthyroidism and ophthalmopathy. Regarding the study as a whole: Most clonotypes expanded in the thyroid (above 0.001) were also present in blood. Ophthalmopathy got predicted by the model a median around 6.8 months before its onset. Ophthalmopathy could be told apart from stable hyperthyroidism with a 13 V-J model.

Amplification of TCR beta CDR3 regions was performed using RNA transcripts as template. With the HTBI primer set, the TCR CDR3 went through a first round of RT-PCR. TCRdb reprocessed the multiplex PCR reads via MiXCR and lists one record per CDR3 protein. The data contain roughly 700,000 distinct CDR3 sequences, 15% to 20% of them singletons. There are many counts of this clonotype. Its target is not known. Stable disease denoted Graves' hyperthyroidism without ophthalmopathy progression within 18 months. Sequencing used blood. The receptor was derived from a middle-aged man with Graves' hyperthyroidism.

The CDR3 sequence is CASTRRGQPNTGELFF. In DNA form, the CDR3 reads TGTGCCAGTACCCGCAGGGGACAGCCGAACACCGGGGAGCTGTTTTTT. This rearrangement joins TRBV19 to TRBJ2-2, with TRBD1 matching over 7 bases. The V and J ends lost 7 bases and 0 bases, in that order; junction bases with no gene match: 8. CDR1 is LNHDA and CDR2 is SQIVND in the germline V gene (reference sequence). The CDR3 runs to 16 residues.